These 12 T cell receptor beta chains were all obtained from the same sample, sequenced in a study of blood T cell repertoires in COVID-19. TCRdb's table, derived via immunoSEQ multiplex PCR, lists solely in-frame clones and lacks some. The data contain some 360,000 clones, about 92% of them seen just once; the ten biggest clones take up 3.5% to 4%. The sample taken for sequencing was peripheral blood. These receptors were collected from a woman aged 55-69 years with COVID-19, enrolled during active disease.

This clone has just a few counts. The chain couples TRBV19 to TRBJ1-5; 10 bases are a match to TRBD1. Germline CDR1 is LNHDA and CDR2 is SQIVND (reference sequence). This CDR3 is built from 15 residues. The V segment lost 3 bases and the J segment 5 bases; nucleotides outside the gene matches: 4. The CDR3 spells CASSIDDRGHQPQHF. CDR3 nucleotides: TGTGCCAGTAGTATCGACGACAGGGGGCATCAGCCCCAGCATTTT. The full variable domain, its missing parts supplied by reference TRBV19 and TRBJ1-5, is DGGITQSPKYLFRKEGQNVTLSCEQNLNHDAMYWYRQDPGQGLRLIYYSQIVNDFQKGDIAEGYSVSREKKESFPLTVTSAQKNPTAFYLCASSIDDRGHQPQHFGDGTRLSIL.

The genes are TRBV7-9 and TRBJ1-3; TRBD1 matches 9 bases. The CDR3 is 16 amino acids. CDR1 and CDR2 from the germline V gene are SEHNR and FQNEAQ (reference sequence). V shed 6 bases, J shed 3 bases, and the junction held 9 bases outside the gene matches. The CDR3 sequence: CASSPGGTGSGNTIYF. The CDR3 coding sequence is TGTGCCAGCAGTCCCGGGGGGACAGGGAGTGGAAACACCATATATTTT.

V gene TRBV4-2 combines with J gene TRBJ2-1, with 7 bases lining up with TRBD1. V shed 4 bases and J 0 bases; nucleotides not matched to a gene: 12. Per the germline V gene, CDR1 is LGHNA and CDR2 is YNFKEQ. CDR3 length: 18 residues. CDR3 sequence: CASSRGGLGISSYNEQFF. In DNA, the CDR3 is TGTGCCAGCAGCCGAGGGGGCTTAGGGATAAGCTCCTACAATGAGCAGTTCTTC.

A remark on this clone: Other DNA sequences in the same sample also yield this CDR3. The V gene is TRBV3-1 (or the pseudogene TRBV3-2), the J gene TRBJ1-1; the D is unclear. Germline CDR1 LGHDT, CDR2 YNNKEL (reference sequence). This CDR3 comprises 12 residues. V was pared by 1 base and J by 4 bases, with 4 bases between. The CDR3 DNA reads as TGTGCCAGCAGCCAAGTGAGCACTGAAGCTTTCTTT. Encoded protein: CASSQVSTEAFF.

This clone came up once. The chain uses TRBV6-5 and TRBJ1-2, with D possibly TRBD1 on 6 matching bases. The V and J ends lost 4 bases and 4 bases respectively, with 10 bases between them. The CDR3 spans 13 residues. From germline, CDR1 is MNHEY and CDR2 SVGAGI. For the CDR3, the DNA is TGTGCCAGCAGTTCGGACAGTTTCTATGGCTACACCTTC. Its protein is CASSSDSFYGYTF.

By its share, this clone is medium-sized (0.01 to 0.1%). This chain uses TRBV18 with TRBJ1-1; TRBD1 might be the D (5 bases). The germline gives CDR1 KGHSH, CDR2 LQKENI. Trimming took off 2 bases at V and 5 bases at J, with 9 bases between the two ends. CDR3 length equals 13 residues. CDR3 nucleotide sequence: TGTGCCAGCTCACCAGTTCGGGGGACTGAAGCTTTCTTT. It is translated as CASSPVRGTEAFF. Full variable domain (outside the CDR3, taken from reference TRBV18 and TRBJ1-1): NAGVMQNPRHLVRRRGQEARLRCSPMKGHSHVYWYRQLPEEGLKFMVYLQKENIIDESGMPKERFSAEFPKEGPSILRIQQVVRGDSAAYFCASSPVRGTEAFFGQGTRLTVV.

The chain uses TRBV28 and TRBJ1-2; the match to TRBD1 covers 10 bases. Germline V gene lookup returns CDR1 MDHEN and CDR2 SYDVKM. The CDR3 is made up of 15 amino acids. V gave up 2 bases and J gave up 6 bases; unmatched junction bases: 6. In DNA form, the CDR3 reads TGTGCCAGCAGTTTAGGGCGGGACAGGGGTGATGGCTACACCTTC. This codes for CASSLGRDRGDGYTF.

The chain employs TRBV6-5 and TRBJ2-7; 7 bases agree with TRBD2. V was pared by 7 bases and J by 2 bases, with 11 bases of the junction left unmatched. CDR1 and CDR2 (germline): MNHEY, SVGAGI. This CDR3 has 15 amino acids. The CDR3 sequence is CASTNRAAGAYEQYF. The CDR3, as DNA: TGTGCCAGCACCAACCGGGCGGCGGGGGCCTACGAGCAGTACTTC.

This sequence joins TRBV28 and TRBJ1-2, with D unclear. Per germline, CDR1 MDHEN and CDR2 SYDVKM. CDR3 length equals 12 residues. V was pared by 3 bases and J by 2 bases, with 4 bases between. This CDR3 reads CASSFGNYGYTF. CDR3 sequence (DNA): TGTGCCAGCAGTTTTGGCAACTATGGCTACACCTTC.

This chain joins TRBV5-1 and TRBJ2-2; 9 bases match TRBD2. The V gene end was trimmed by 0 bases and the J gene end by 5 bases; junction bases not matched to a gene: 5. This CDR3 has 16 amino acids. The germline gives CDR1 SGHRS, CDR2 YFSETQ. CDR3 coding DNA: TGCGCCAGCAGCTTGGGTAGCGGGGGACCTACCGGGGAGCTGTTTTTT. This sequence encodes CASSLGSGGPTGELFF.

This sequence joins TRBV3-1 (or the pseudogene TRBV3-2) and TRBJ2-7; D perhaps matches TRBD2 (6 bases). The CDR3 is 14 residues long. The germline V and J ends were trimmed by 4 bases and 2 bases, with 12 bases remaining between them. Germline V gene lookup returns CDR1 LGHDT and CDR2 YNNKEL (reference sequence). The CDR3 here is CASSLREPPYEQYF. The CDR3 DNA is TGTGCCAGCAGCCTCCGGGAGCCGCCCTACGAGCAGTACTTC.

The count of this clone is one. This sequence joins TRBV5-1 and TRBJ1-2, with 8 bases fitting TRBD1. This CDR3 is built from 15 residues. Trimming removed 4 bases from V and 2 bases from J; junction bases left unmatched: 7. CDR1 and CDR2 (germline): SGHRS, YFSETQ. This CDR3 reads CASSPRQGTNYGYTF. CDR3 sequence (DNA): TGCGCCAGCAGCCCCCGACAGGGGACGAACTATGGCTACACCTTC.